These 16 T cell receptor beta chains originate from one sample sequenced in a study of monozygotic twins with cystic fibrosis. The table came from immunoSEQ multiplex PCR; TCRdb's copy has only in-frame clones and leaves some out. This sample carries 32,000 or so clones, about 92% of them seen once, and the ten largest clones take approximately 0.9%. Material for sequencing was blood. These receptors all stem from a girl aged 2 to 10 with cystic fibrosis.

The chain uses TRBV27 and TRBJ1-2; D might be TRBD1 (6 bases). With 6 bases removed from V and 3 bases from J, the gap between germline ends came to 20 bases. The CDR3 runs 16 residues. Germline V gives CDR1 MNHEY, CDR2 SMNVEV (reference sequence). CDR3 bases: TGTGCCAGCAGCCTCACCTGGACAGCTGGAGACTATGGCTACACCTTC. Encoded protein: CASSLTWTAGDYGYTF.

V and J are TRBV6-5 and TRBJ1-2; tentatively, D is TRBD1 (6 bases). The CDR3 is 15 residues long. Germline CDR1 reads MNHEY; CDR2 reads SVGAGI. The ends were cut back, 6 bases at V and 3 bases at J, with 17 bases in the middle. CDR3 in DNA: TGTGCCAGCAGCCAAGGACAGCCGAGGGACTATGGCTACACCTTC. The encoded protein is CASSQGQPRDYGYTF.

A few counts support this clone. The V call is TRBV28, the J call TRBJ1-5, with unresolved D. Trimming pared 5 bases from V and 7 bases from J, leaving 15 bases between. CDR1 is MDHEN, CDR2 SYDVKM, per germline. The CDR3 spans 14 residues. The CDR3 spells CASSRLLRSQPQHF. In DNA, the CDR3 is TGTGCCAGCAGTCGACTCCTACGGAGCCAGCCCCAGCATTTT.

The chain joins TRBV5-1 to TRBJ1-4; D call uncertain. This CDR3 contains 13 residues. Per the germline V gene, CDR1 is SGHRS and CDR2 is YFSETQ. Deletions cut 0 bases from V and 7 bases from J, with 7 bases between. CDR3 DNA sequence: TGCGCCAGCAGCTTGGATGAGAGTGAAAAACTGTTTTTT. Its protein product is CASSLDESEKLFF.

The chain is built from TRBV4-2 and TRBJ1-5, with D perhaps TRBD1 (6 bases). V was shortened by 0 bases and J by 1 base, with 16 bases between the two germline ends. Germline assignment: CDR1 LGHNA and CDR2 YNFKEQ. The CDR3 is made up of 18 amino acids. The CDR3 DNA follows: TGTGCCAGCAGCCAAGATCTCTCCAGGGGACGGAGCAATCAGCCCCAGCATTTT. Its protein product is CASSQDLSRGRSNQPQHF.

The CDR3, as DNA: TGCGCCAGCAGCGTCCGGTCCCAGGGTCACTATGGCTACACCTTC. This encodes CASSVRSQGHYGYTF. The V call is TRBV5-1, the J call TRBJ1-2; the D gene is possibly TRBD1 (5 bases). CDR3 size: 15 residues. Germline CDR1 is SGHRS and CDR2 is YFSETQ. Trimming removed 4 bases from V and 3 bases from J, with 16 bases in between.

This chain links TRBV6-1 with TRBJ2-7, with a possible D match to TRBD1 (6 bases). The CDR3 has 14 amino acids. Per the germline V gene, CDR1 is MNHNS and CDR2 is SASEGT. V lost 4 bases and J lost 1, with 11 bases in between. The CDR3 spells CASSGTARSYEQYF. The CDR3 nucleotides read TGTGCCAGCAGTGGGACAGCCCGATCCTACGAGCAGTACTTC.

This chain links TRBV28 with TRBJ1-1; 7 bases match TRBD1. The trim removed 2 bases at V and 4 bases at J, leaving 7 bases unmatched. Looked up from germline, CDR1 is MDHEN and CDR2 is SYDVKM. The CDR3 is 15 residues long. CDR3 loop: CASSLGGRGTTEAFF. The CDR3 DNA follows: TGTGCCAGCAGTTTAGGGGGCAGGGGGACCACTGAAGCTTTCTTT.

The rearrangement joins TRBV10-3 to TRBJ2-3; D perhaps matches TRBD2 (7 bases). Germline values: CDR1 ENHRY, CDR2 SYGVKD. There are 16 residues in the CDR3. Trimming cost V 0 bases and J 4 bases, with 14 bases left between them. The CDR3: CAISESVGGPSDTQYF. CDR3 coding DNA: TGTGCCATCAGTGAGTCGGTGGGGGGGCCTTCAGATACGCAGTATTTT.

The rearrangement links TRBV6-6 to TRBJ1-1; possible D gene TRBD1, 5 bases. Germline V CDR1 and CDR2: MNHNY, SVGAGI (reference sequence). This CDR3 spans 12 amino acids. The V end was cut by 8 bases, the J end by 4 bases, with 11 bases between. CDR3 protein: CASWEGITEAFF. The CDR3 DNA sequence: TGTGCCAGCTGGGAGGGGATCACTGAAGCTTTCTTT.

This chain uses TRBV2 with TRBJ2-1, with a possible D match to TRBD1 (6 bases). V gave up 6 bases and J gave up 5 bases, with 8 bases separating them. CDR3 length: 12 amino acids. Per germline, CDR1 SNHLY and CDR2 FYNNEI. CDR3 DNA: TGTGCCAGCAGCGGACAGAACAATGAGCAGTTCTTC. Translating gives CASSGQNNEQFF.

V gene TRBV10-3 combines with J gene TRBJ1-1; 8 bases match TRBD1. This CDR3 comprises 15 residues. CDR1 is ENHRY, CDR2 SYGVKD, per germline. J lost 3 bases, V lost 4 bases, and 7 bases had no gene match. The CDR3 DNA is TGTGCCATCAGTGGGACAGGGTCAGCGTACACTGAAGCTTTCTTT. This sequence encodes CAISGTGSAYTEAFF.

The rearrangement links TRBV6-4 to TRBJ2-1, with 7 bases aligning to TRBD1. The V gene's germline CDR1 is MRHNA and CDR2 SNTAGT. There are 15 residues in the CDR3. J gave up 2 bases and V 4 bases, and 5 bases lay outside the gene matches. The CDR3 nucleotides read TGTGCCAGCAGTGGCGACAGGGCACCCTACAATGAGCAGTTCTTC. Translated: CASSGDRAPYNEQFF.

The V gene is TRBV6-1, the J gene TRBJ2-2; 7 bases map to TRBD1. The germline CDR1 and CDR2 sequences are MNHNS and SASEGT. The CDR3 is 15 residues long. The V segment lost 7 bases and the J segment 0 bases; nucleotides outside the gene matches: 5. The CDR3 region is CASTRQGPNTGELFF. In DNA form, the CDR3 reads TGTGCCAGCACTAGACAGGGACCGAACACCGGGGAGCTGTTTTTT.

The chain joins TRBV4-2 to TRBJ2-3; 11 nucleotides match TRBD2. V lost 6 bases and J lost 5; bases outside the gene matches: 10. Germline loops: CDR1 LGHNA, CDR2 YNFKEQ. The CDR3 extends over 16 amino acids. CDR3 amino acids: CASSNLAGGPGDTQYF. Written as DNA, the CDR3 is TGTGCCAGCAGTAACTTAGCGGGGGGGCCGGGAGATACGCAGTATTTT.

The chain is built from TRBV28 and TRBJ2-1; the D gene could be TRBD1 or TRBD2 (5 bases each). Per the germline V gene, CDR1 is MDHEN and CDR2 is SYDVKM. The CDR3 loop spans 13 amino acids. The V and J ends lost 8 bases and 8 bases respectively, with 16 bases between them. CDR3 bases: TGTGCCAGCCGAGGGGACGACTTCGATGAGCAGTTCTTC. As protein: CASRGDDFDEQFF.